The rows below give T cell receptor beta chains drawn from one sample of a study of T-cell memory formation after mild COVID-19. TCRdb independently ran MiXCR on the 5' RACE reads; one entry per CDR3 protein. The sample holds roughly 120,000 distinct CDR3 sequences; about 16% are singletons and the top ten take about 15%. The sample consisted of PBMCs or a T cell subset sorted from them (not recorded which). These receptors were taken from an adult woman who had mild COVID-19 (a few samples of this study predate the infection). Cell type and time point are not known. Each CDR3 is given with its conserved first and last residue. Each record gives: V gene, D gene, J gene, CDR3 protein. A D gene is named only where the DNA matches it firmly.

v_call: TRBV28; d_call: NA; j_call: TRBJ1-2; cdr3_aa: CASSAHVRGYGYTF
v_call: TRBV20-1; d_call: NA; j_call: TRBJ1-5; cdr3_aa: CSARVPQGYYSNQPQHF
v_call: TRBV25-1; d_call: NA; j_call: TRBJ2-4; cdr3_aa: CASSEEGTKNIQYF
v_call: TRBV3-1; d_call: NA; j_call: TRBJ2-2; cdr3_aa: CASSQGSATGELFF
v_call: TRBV4-1; d_call: TRBD2; j_call: TRBJ2-1; cdr3_aa: CASSPGRLAGMDEQFF
v_call: TRBV7-2; d_call: NA; j_call: TRBJ2-5; cdr3_aa: CASSLGATLQETQYF
v_call: TRBV12-3/TRBV12-4; d_call: NA; j_call: TRBJ2-1; cdr3_aa: CASSLGDTPYNEQFF
v_call: TRBV29-1; d_call: TRBD2; j_call: TRBJ2-1; cdr3_aa: CSVGGTSGSGSYNEQFF
v_call: TRBV10-3; d_call: NA; j_call: TRBJ2-1; cdr3_aa: CAISPTGTDTYNEQFF
v_call: TRBV27; d_call: NA; j_call: TRBJ1-6; cdr3_aa: CASSLDAIWDSPLHF
v_call: TRBV7-3; d_call: TRBD2; j_call: TRBJ2-1; cdr3_aa: CASSPLAGDNEQFF
v_call: TRBV20-1; d_call: TRBD2; j_call: TRBJ2-7; cdr3_aa: CSARAGGSTYEQYF
v_call: TRBV7-8; d_call: NA; j_call: TRBJ1-5; cdr3_aa: CASSLDGTGNQPQHF
v_call: TRBV4-1; d_call: NA; j_call: TRBJ2-1; cdr3_aa: CASSQDSLQGQFF
v_call: TRBV20-1; d_call: NA; j_call: TRBJ2-7; cdr3_aa: CSARSQGLYEQYF
v_call: TRBV4-2; d_call: TRBD2; j_call: TRBJ2-7; cdr3_aa: CASSHRGTSGSPYEQYF
v_call: TRBV12-3/TRBV12-4; d_call: NA; j_call: TRBJ1-2; cdr3_aa: CASSSLGVGDYGYTF
v_call: TRBV4-3; d_call: NA; j_call: TRBJ1-1; cdr3_aa: CASSQDRTLNTEAFF
v_call: TRBV6-5; d_call: TRBD1; j_call: TRBJ1-2; cdr3_aa: CASSYGGQRTYGYTF
v_call: TRBV20-1; d_call: TRBD2; j_call: TRBJ2-2; cdr3_aa: CSASLAANTGELFF
v_call: TRBV12-3/TRBV12-4; d_call: NA; j_call: TRBJ1-1; cdr3_aa: CASTLEGTDTEAFF
v_call: TRBV15; d_call: NA; j_call: TRBJ2-7; cdr3_aa: CATSRLAGTDPYEQYF
v_call: TRBV12-3/TRBV12-4; d_call: NA; j_call: TRBJ2-6; cdr3_aa: CASSPNRAGANVLTF
v_call: TRBV5-1; d_call: NA; j_call: TRBJ1-1; cdr3_aa: CASSFRTYTEAFF
v_call: TRBV20-1; d_call: NA; j_call: TRBJ2-2; cdr3_aa: CSAREGVGQPPVNTGELFF
v_call: TRBV29-1; d_call: NA; j_call: TRBJ2-5; cdr3_aa: CSAAGELQETQYF
v_call: TRBV12-3/TRBV12-4; d_call: NA; j_call: TRBJ1-5; cdr3_aa: CASQIGGRNQPQHF
v_call: TRBV5-4; d_call: TRBD2; j_call: TRBJ2-1; cdr3_aa: CASYGLAGNEQFF
v_call: TRBV12-3/TRBV12-4; d_call: TRBD1; j_call: TRBJ2-7; cdr3_aa: CASRLRQGAYEQYF
v_call: TRBV15; d_call: NA; j_call: TRBJ2-7; cdr3_aa: CATSRGEVGEQYF
v_call: TRBV6-6; d_call: TRBD1; j_call: TRBJ1-2; cdr3_aa: CASSYRDRANYGYTF
v_call: TRBV27; d_call: NA; j_call: TRBJ1-5; cdr3_aa: CASSSLSAGSMNKPQHF
v_call: TRBV19; d_call: TRBD2; j_call: TRBJ2-7; cdr3_aa: CASSVSTSGVAYEQYF
v_call: TRBV5-1; d_call: TRBD1; j_call: TRBJ1-6; cdr3_aa: CASSLWTGQDSPLHF
v_call: TRBV6-2/TRBV6-3; d_call: NA; j_call: TRBJ2-7; cdr3_aa: CASSYSEQPGYEQYF
v_call: TRBV12-3/TRBV12-4; d_call: NA; j_call: TRBJ1-1; cdr3_aa: CASSFGSDGSEAFF
v_call: TRBV24-1; d_call: TRBD1; j_call: TRBJ2-5; cdr3_aa: CATSDPGQEEETQYF
v_call: TRBV12-3/TRBV12-4; d_call: NA; j_call: TRBJ2-6; cdr3_aa: CASSPGARGANVLTF
v_call: TRBV5-6; d_call: TRBD2; j_call: TRBJ2-6; cdr3_aa: CASSRAGGQLEILSGANVLTF
v_call: TRBV7-6; d_call: NA; j_call: TRBJ2-1; cdr3_aa: CASSSTGNEQFF
v_call: TRBV7-9; d_call: NA; j_call: TRBJ1-2; cdr3_aa: CASSSRDNPISNYGYTF
v_call: TRBV30; d_call: NA; j_call: TRBJ2-2; cdr3_aa: CAWSEGLGTGELFF
v_call: TRBV9; d_call: TRBD2; j_call: TRBJ2-2; cdr3_aa: CASSGLAGGGTGELFF
v_call: TRBV7-2; d_call: NA; j_call: TRBJ2-5; cdr3_aa: CASSSGLNLEETQYF
v_call: TRBV7-3; d_call: TRBD1; j_call: TRBJ2-2; cdr3_aa: CASSLRGQAGKSMAGELFF
v_call: TRBV29-1; d_call: NA; j_call: TRBJ2-7; cdr3_aa: CSVEMAGDYEQYF
v_call: TRBV24-1; d_call: NA; j_call: TRBJ2-1; cdr3_aa: CATSDSGGFLSYNEQFF
v_call: TRBV7-9; d_call: TRBD1; j_call: TRBJ2-1; cdr3_aa: CASSFGTARGDEQFF
v_call: TRBV29-1; d_call: NA; j_call: TRBJ2-2; cdr3_aa: CSVEGLRNTGELFF
v_call: TRBV6-5; d_call: NA; j_call: TRBJ1-2; cdr3_aa: CASSTRVEDGYTF
v_call: TRBV9; d_call: NA; j_call: TRBJ1-1; cdr3_aa: CASSHLAATVNTEAFF
v_call: TRBV20-1; d_call: NA; j_call: TRBJ1-1; cdr3_aa: CSARDSTGIPEAFF